This T cell receptor beta chain was identified in a study of T cell responses to AZD1222 COVID-19 vaccine. Study-level information: Second-dose groups at about 4 or about 12 weeks were pooled.

General study findings and limits: White British people made up most donors, females outnumbered males, and clonal diversity was possibly underestimated. The breadth and depth of Spike-specific TCRs increased once two AZD1222 doses had been given. Only 6 or 7 individuals given AZD1222 were seropositive at baseline.

Profiled with immunoSEQ multiplex PCR; TCRdb holds only in-frame clones, not every one. The sample records approximately 130,000 clones, roughly nine tenths being singletons. With V trimmed by 6 bases and J by 6 bases, 5 bases remained unmatched. This CDR3 spans 14 amino acids. The germline V gene has CDR1 MNHEY and CDR2 SVGAGI. About this clone: The antigen remains undetermined.

This receptor was identified in an adult in good health. The chain is built from TRBV6-5 and TRBJ1-4; 9 nucleotides align to TRBD1. The source material was peripheral blood, sampled on day 0 of AZD1222 vaccination. The CDR3 here is CASSQTGGDEKLFF. DNA for the CDR3: TGTGCCAGCAGCCAGACAGGGGGGGATGAAAAACTGTTTTTT.